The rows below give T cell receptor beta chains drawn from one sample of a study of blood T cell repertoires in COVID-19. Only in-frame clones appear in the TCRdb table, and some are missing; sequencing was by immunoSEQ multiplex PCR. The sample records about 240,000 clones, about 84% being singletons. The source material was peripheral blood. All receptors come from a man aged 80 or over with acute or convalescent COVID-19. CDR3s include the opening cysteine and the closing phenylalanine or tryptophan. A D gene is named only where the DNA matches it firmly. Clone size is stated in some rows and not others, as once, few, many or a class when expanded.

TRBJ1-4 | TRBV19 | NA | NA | TGTGCCAGTAGTATAGTTTCAGGAATCGGTGAAAAACTGTTTTTT | CASSIVSGIGEKLFF
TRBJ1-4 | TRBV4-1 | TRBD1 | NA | TGCGCCAGCAGCCCGACCACCGACAGGGGGCTGGAAAAACTGTTTTTT | CASSPTTDRGLEKLFF
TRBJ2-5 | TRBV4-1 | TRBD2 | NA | TGCGCCAGCAGCCAAGGAAGCGGGAGAGAGACCCAGTACTTC | CASSQGSGRETQYF
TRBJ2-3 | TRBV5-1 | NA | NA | TGCGCCAGCAGCCCTAATCTAGTTACAGATACGCAGTATTTT | CASSPNLVTDTQYF
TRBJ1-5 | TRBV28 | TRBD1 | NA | TGTGCCAGCAGTTTGCAGGGGACAGGGAGGATTCAGCCCCAGCATTTT | CASSLQGTGRIQPQHF
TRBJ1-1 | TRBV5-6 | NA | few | TGTGCCAGCAGCTCCGGAAGGGGGACTGAAGCTTTCTTT | CASSSGRGTEAFF
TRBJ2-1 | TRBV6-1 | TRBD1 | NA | TGTGCCAGCAGTGAGGGGACAGCAATCTACAATGAGCAGTTCTTC | CASSEGTAIYNEQFF
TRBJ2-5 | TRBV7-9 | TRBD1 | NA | TGTGCCAGCAGGGATCCGGGACAGGGGGCCGAGACCCAGTACTTC | CASRDPGQGAETQYF
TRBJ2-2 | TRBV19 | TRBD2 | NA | TGTGCCAGCAAATTTCCAGGGACTAGCGGTACCGGGGAGCTGTTTTTT | CASKFPGTSGTGELFF
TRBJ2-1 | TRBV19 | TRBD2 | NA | TGTGCCAGTGGGGCCGGGACTAGCGCTCACAATGAGCAGTTCTTC | CASGAGTSAHNEQFF
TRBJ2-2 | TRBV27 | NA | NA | TGTGCCAGCAGTTTATCGATAGTGACAGTTGGCGGGGAGCTGTTTTTT | CASSLSIVTVGGELFF
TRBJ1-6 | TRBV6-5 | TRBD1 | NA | TGTGCCAGCAATCCGACAGGGGGAAATTCACCCCTCCACTTT | CASNPTGGNSPLHF
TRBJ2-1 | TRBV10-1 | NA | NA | TGCGCCAGCAGTTTACAGGCCGGCGAGCAGTTCTTC | CASSLQAGEQFF
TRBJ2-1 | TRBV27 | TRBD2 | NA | TGTGCCAGCAGCTCCCCAGGGGCGGGAGGGCCGGGTAATGAGCAGTTCTTC | CASSSPGAGGPGNEQFF
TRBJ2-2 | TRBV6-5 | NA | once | TGTGCCAGCAGTTACTCGGGCGAGTACACCGGGGAGCTGTTTTTT | CASSYSGEYTGELFF
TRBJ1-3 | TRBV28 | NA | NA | TGTGCCAGCAGTCCTCGGACAGTGGGTGGAAACACCATATATTTT | CASSPRTVGGNTIYF
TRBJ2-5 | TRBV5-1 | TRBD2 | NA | TGCGCCAGCAGCTTTGGACTAGCGGGAGCTGAGACCCAGTACTTC | CASSFGLAGAETQYF
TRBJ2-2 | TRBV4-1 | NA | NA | TGCGCCAGCAGCCAAGTAAGGAGGGGGCAAAACACCGGGGAGCTGTTTTTT | CASSQVRRGQNTGELFF
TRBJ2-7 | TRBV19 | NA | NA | TGTGCCAGTAGTAAGCAAGGAGGGCCCTACGAGCAGTACTTC | CASSKQGGPYEQYF
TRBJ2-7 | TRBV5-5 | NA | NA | TGTGCCAGCAGCGCAGGGGTCATCGCCTACGAGCAGTACTTC | CASSAGVIAYEQYF
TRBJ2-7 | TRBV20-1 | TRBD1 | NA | TGCAGTGCTAGTAGGACAGGGATTAACTACGAGCAGTACTTC | CSASRTGINYEQYF
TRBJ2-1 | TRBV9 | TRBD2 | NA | TGTGCCAGCAGCGTAGCAACTAGCGGCTACAATGAGCAGTTCTTC | CASSVATSGYNEQFF
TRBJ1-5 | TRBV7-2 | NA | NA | TGTGCCAGCAGCGACAGGAGTAGCAATCAGCCCCAGCATTTT | CASSDRSSNQPQHF
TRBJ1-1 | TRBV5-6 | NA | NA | TGTGCCAGCAGCTCCCGGGGGTGGAACACTGAAGCTTTCTTT | CASSSRGWNTEAFF
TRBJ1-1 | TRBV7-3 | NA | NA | TGTGCCAGCAGCCCCCAGGCAGGGATGAACACTGAAGCTTTCTTT | CASSPQAGMNTEAFF
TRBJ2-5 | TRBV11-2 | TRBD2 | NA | TGTGCCAGCAGCTTAGGGACTAGCAAGGAGACCCAGTACTTC | CASSLGTSKETQYF
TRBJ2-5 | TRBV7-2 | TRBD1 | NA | TGTGCCAGCAGCTTAATTACAGGGGGCCAAGAGACCCAGTACTTC | CASSLITGGQETQYF
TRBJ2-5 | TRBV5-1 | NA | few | TGCGCCAGCAGCCCCCCCGGGGGGCGGCAAGAGACCCAGTACTTC | CASSPPGGRQETQYF
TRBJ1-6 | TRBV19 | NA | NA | TGTGCCAGCCGGGACTTCGATTCACCCCTCCACTTT | CASRDFDSPLHF
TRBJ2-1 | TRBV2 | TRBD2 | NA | TGTGCCAGCAGTGGAACGGGACTAGGCGCTGAGCAGTTCTTC | CASSGTGLGAEQFF
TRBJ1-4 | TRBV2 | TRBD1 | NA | TGTGCCAGCGGTGGGACAGGGGGTGAAAAACTGTTTTTT | CASGGTGGEKLFF
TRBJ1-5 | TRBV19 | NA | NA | TGTGCCAGTAGTGTCAGGGGCAGTAGCAATCAGCCCCAGCATTTT | CASSVRGSSNQPQHF
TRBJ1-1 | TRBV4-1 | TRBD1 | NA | TGCGCCAGCACCCGGGACAGGGCGAACACTGAAGCTTTCTTT | CASTRDRANTEAFF
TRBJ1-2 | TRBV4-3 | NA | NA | TGCGCCAGCAGCACCGCCCCACAGGGTGACAAGTATGGCTACACCTTC | CASSTAPQGDKYGYTF
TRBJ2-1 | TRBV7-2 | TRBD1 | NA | TGTGCCAGCAGCTCCAGGGGGAATAACAATGAGCAGTTCTTC | CASSSRGNNNEQFF
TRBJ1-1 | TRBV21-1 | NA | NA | TGTGCCAGCCAACCCACAGAGCTGTACACTGAAGCTTTCTTT | CASQPTELYTEAFF
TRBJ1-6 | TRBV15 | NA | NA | TGTGCCACCAGCAACCCAAGAACAGTAAATTCACCCCTCCACTTT | CATSNPRTVNSPLHF
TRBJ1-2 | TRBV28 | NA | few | TGTGCCAGCTCATCCCTTGCGGGCTACACCTTC | CASSSLAGYTF
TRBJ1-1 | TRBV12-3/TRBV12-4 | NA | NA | TGTGCCAGCAGACCGGACATCCGAACTGAAGCTTTCTTT | CASRPDIRTEAFF
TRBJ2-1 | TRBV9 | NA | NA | TGTGCCAGCAGCGCCCTACCGAGCTCCTACAATGAGCAGTTCTTC | CASSALPSSYNEQFF
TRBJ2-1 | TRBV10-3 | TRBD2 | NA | TGTGCCACAGCCTCTGATAGCGGGAGGATCTACAATGAGCAGTTCTTC | CATASDSGRIYNEQFF
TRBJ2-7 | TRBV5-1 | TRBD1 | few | TGCGCCAGCAGCTTAGGGGACAGCACCTACGAGCAGTACTTC | CASSLGDSTYEQYF
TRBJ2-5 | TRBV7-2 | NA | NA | TGTGCCAGCAGCCGGGACAAGGGGAGCCAAGAGACCCAGTACTTC | CASSRDKGSQETQYF
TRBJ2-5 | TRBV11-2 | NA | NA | TGTGCCAGCAGCTTCGGGAGCCAAGAGACCCAGTACTTC | CASSFGSQETQYF
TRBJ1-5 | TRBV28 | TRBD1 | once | TGTGCCAGCAGAACAGGGGGCCCGAATCAGCCCCAGCATTTT | CASRTGGPNQPQHF
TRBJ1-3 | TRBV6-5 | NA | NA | TGTGCCAGCAGTCAGACACTGAGCTCTGGAAACACCATATATTTT | CASSQTLSSGNTIYF
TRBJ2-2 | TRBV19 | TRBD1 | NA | TGTGCCAGTAGTACGAGAGCCGGGACAGGGAGGCACACCGGGGAGCTGTTTTTT | CASSTRAGTGRHTGELFF
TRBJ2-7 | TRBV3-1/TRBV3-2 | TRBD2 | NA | TGTGCCAGCAGCCGCGGGACTAGCGGTACACTGTTCTACGAGCAGTACTTC | CASSRGTSGTLFYEQYF
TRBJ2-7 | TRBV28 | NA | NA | TGTGCCAGCAGTCCAATCCCGGGACACCTGGGCGAGCAGTACTTC | CASSPIPGHLGEQYF
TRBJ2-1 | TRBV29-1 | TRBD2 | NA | TGCAGCGTTGGACTAGCGGGGAGCTCCTACAATGAGCAGTTCTTC | CSVGLAGSSYNEQFF
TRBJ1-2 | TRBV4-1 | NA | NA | TGCGCCAGCAGCCTCGGCTATGGCTACACCTTC | CASSLGYGYTF
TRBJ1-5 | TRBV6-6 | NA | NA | TGTGCCAGCAGTTACGGAGGAAATCAGCCCCAGCATTTT | CASSYGGNQPQHF
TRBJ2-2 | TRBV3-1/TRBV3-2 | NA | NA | TGTGCCAGCAGGACTGGACAAGTGAACACCGGGGAGCTGTTTTTT | CASRTGQVNTGELFF